This T cell receptor (beta chain) was obtained from a study of breast tumors, draining lymph nodes, adjacent tissues. With respect to this clonotype: The antigen remains unidentified. One base away lies a much larger clone, so this may be a sequencing read error.

TCRdb re-called the multiplex PCR reads with MiXCR, one entry per CDR3 protein. Of 290,000 or so distinct CDR3 sequences listed, over 25% are singletons. The lymph nodes were axillary draining lymph nodes from breast cancer patients. Study-level findings and limits: That most tumor T cells come from lymph nodes remained unproven. Tumor and nontumor repertoires were significantly more similar in luminal-like than in basal-like breast cancer. Data fit most tumor T cells coming from lymph node, expanding in tumor.

The TCR sequence derives from a female donor with breast cancer. Some clones in this sample may be carry-over from other donors' samples. The sequenced material came from axillary lymph node tissue.

CDR3 coding DNA: TGTGCCAGCAGCTTTGGACTAGCGAACTACAATGGGCAGTTCTTC. It codes for CASSFGLANYNGQFF. This rearrangement joins TRBV5-6 to TRBJ2-1; 9 bases are shared with TRBD2. Germline assignment: CDR1 SGHDT and CDR2 YYEEEE. The CDR3 runs 15 residues.